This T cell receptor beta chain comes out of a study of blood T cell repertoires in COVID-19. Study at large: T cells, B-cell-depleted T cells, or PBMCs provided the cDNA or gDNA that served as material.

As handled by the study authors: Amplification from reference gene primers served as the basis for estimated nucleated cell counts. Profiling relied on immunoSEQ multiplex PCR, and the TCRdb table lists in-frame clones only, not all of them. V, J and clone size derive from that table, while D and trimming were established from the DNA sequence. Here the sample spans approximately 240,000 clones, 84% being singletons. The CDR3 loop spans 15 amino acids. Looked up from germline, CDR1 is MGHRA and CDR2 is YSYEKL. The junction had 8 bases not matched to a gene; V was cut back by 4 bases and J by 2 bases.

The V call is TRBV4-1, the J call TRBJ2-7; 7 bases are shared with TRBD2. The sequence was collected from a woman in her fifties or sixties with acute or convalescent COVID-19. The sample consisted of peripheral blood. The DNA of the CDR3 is TGCGCCAGCAGCCGAACTAGCGTGTTAACCTACGAGCAGTACTTC. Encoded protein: CASSRTSVLTYEQYF.